The rows below give T cell receptor beta chains drawn from one sample of a study of T cell changes during pregnancy in multiple sclerosis. This table comes from immunoSEQ multiplex PCR, and its TCRdb copy is limited to in-frame clones, with some not included. The data show some 80,000 clones, 90% to 95% seen once. Specimen: peripheral blood, collected in the second trimester of pregnancy. These receptors were collected from a female donor with multiple sclerosis, enrolled in a pregnancy study. Both conserved end residues are part of each CDR3.

v_call	j_call	cdr3_aa
TRBV30	TRBJ1-4	CAHGGRGKLFF
TRBV6-5	TRBJ1-5	CASSRQGMLPQHF
TRBV13	TRBJ2-3	CASSFTPRADTQYF
TRBV20-1	TRBJ1-2	CSVDSLYGYTF
TRBV5-6	TRBJ2-5	CASSLGDSETQYF
TRBV11-2	TRBJ2-3	CASSLLMTRADTQYF
TRBV7-8	TRBJ2-3	CASSSAVDTQYF
TRBV18	TRBJ2-7	CASSPIRGGFAYEQYF
TRBV30	TRBJ2-7	CAWSGKSAGMSYEQYF
TRBV27	TRBJ2-1	CASSSSGSLGEQFF
TRBV11-2	TRBJ2-7	CASSSNYEQYF
TRBV29-1	TRBJ1-2	CSVDPGDIFRNYGYTF
TRBV10-3	TRBJ1-5	CAAARGIPNQPQHF
TRBV27	TRBJ2-7	CASSLGNPYEQYF
TRBV28	TRBJ1-4	CASSRDKEMKLFF
TRBV5-1	TRBJ2-5	CASSRTGQQETQYF
TRBV14	TRBJ2-5	CASSQDRQGRETQYF
TRBV7-3	TRBJ1-3	CASSLSSFSGNTIYF
TRBV2	TRBJ1-2	CASRDWTGERYGYTF
TRBV18	TRBJ1-1	CASSTGREAFF
TRBV9	TRBJ2-5	CASSVEGRGETQYF
TRBV25-1	TRBJ1-5	CASSHGTGNQPQHF
TRBV28	TRBJ1-2	CASSSFDTGNYGYTF
TRBV2	TRBJ2-3	CASSELAGADTQYF
TRBV6-1	TRBJ1-5	CASSEIGGYSNQPQHF
TRBV1	TRBJ1-1	CTSSHDEGQGRTEAFF
TRBV27	TRBJ2-4	CASSFDGTKNIQYF
TRBV5-6	TRBJ1-2	CASLDRGRLGYGYTF
TRBV30	TRBJ2-1	CAFGTSGGDYNEQFF
TRBV9	TRBJ2-2	CASRAGTSGPTGELFF
TRBV27	TRBJ2-7	CASTGSGEQYF
TRBV18	TRBJ1-3	CASSRQRGSTGNTIYF
TRBV5-6	TRBJ2-5	CASSLGRRQTQYF
TRBV21-1	TRBJ1-4	CASSKRRRDINEKLFF
TRBV10-3	TRBJ1-2	CAIRDTGGYGYTF
TRBV7-2	TRBJ1-2	CASSLAQGNGYTF
TRBV27	TRBJ1-2	CASRPLGTGKDGYTF
TRBV2	TRBJ1-2	CASSILRDRTYGYTF
TRBV5-1	TRBJ2-2	CASRERGNTGELFF
TRBV9	TRBJ2-1	CASSLEAGSYNEQFF